These 8 T cell receptor beta chains originate from one sample sequenced in a study of blood T cell repertoires in COVID-19. Measured with immunoSEQ multiplex PCR; TCRdb has only the in-frame clones, and not every one. The table records under 200,000 clones, around nine tenths of them present only once. Sequenced material: peripheral blood. Receptor source: a man in his forties or fifties with acute or convalescent COVID-19.

This chain links TRBV10-3 with TRBJ1-2; 9 positions agree with TRBD1. Germline values: CDR1 ENHRY, CDR2 SYGVKD. This CDR3 region has 17 residues. With 0 bases clipped from V and 1 base from J, the junction kept 6 bases outside the gene matches. CDR3 sequence reads: CAISESGQGLVNYGYTF. In DNA, the CDR3 is TGTGCCATCAGTGAGTCAGGACAGGGGTTAGTTAACTATGGCTACACCTTC.

The CDR3 DNA follows: TGCGCCAGCGCGAAGGGGAATACCTACGAGCAGTACTTC. Protein sequence: CASAKGNTYEQYF. J is TRBJ2-7 and V is TRBV10-2; a possible D gene is TRBD1 (5 bases). V was pared by 8 bases and J by 2 bases, with 13 bases between. CDR3 length: 13 amino acids. Germline CDR1 and CDR2: WSHSY and SAAADI.

This chain joins TRBV2 and TRBJ1-2; D perhaps matches TRBD1 (5 bases). The V gene's germline CDR1 is SNHLY and CDR2 FYNNEI. The CDR3 has 13 residues. V dropped 7 bases and J dropped 2 bases, with 11 bases sitting between them. CDR3 coding DNA: TGTGCCAGCACCAAGGACATCAACTATGGCTACACCTTC. Encoded protein: CASTKDINYGYTF.

The chain recombines TRBV18 with TRBJ1-1; 10 bases map to TRBD1. J lost 3 bases, V lost 6 bases, and 4 bases had no gene match. This CDR3 is built from 14 residues. Germline-derived CDR1 and CDR2 are KGHSH and LQKENI. The CDR3 reads CASSPGQGYTEAFF. In DNA form, the CDR3 reads TGTGCCAGCTCCCCGGGACAGGGGTACACTGAAGCTTTCTTT.

The chain couples TRBV7-2 to TRBJ2-2; possible D gene TRBD1, 6 bases. Germline CDR1 SGHTA, CDR2 FQGNSA. Trimming took 4 bases from V and 5 from J, leaving 8 bases between them. The CDR3 runs to 13 residues. CDR3 residues: CASSSRGTGELFF. The DNA for the CDR3 is TGTGCCAGCAGCTCCAGGGGTACCGGGGAGCTGTTTTTT.

Only one count was recorded for this clone. The chain joins TRBV30 to TRBJ2-5, with D tentatively TRBD1 (5 bases). In germline, CDR1 is GTSNPN, CDR2 SVGIG (reference sequence). The ends were cut back, 0 bases at V and 5 bases at J, with 13 bases in the middle. This CDR3 comprises 14 residues. The CDR3 sequence is CAWSVLGLWETQYF. The CDR3 DNA reads TGTGCCTGGAGTGTACTGGGGCTTTGGGAGACCCAGTACTTC.

The chain employs TRBV5-4 and TRBJ1-1; tentatively, D is TRBD1 (6 bases). V dropped 0 bases and J dropped 6 bases, with 15 bases sitting between them. Germline lookup yields CDR1 SGHNT and CDR2 YYREEE (reference sequence). The CDR3 is 15 amino acids. The CDR3 sequence is CASSLGDKVGAEAFF. The CDR3 bases are TGTGCCAGCAGCTTGGGGGACAAGGTTGGTGCTGAAGCTTTCTTT.

This chain joins TRBV9 and TRBJ2-5; 7 bases match TRBD2. Germline V gives CDR1 SGDLS, CDR2 YYNGEE. The CDR3 length is 16 residues. V gave up 4 bases and J gave up 3 bases; unmatched junction bases: 12. CDR3 in DNA: TGTGCCAGCAGCCCTCCCCGGGCTAGCGGTAAAGAGACCCAGTACTTC. Translated, it gives CASSPPRASGKETQYF.